This T cell receptor (beta chain) stems from a study of control samples from healthy donors and cancer patients. Sequenced by immunoSEQ multiplex PCR; TCRdb stores in-frame clones only, minus some. Of 150,000 to 200,000 clones in the sample, 70% to 90% were seen once. Per the germline V gene, CDR1 is MNHNY and CDR2 is SVGAGI (reference sequence). This CDR3 has 14 residues. J lost 7 bases, V lost 6 bases, and 9 bases had no gene match. This chain uses TRBV6-6 with TRBJ1-5; TRBD1 matches 7 bases. The sequence derives from a man younger than 35 in good health. Sequenced sample: blood. In nucleotides, the CDR3 is TGTGCCAGCAGCCTGGACAGGTTCGAGCAGCCCCAGCATTTT. Translation gives CASSLDRFEQPQHF.